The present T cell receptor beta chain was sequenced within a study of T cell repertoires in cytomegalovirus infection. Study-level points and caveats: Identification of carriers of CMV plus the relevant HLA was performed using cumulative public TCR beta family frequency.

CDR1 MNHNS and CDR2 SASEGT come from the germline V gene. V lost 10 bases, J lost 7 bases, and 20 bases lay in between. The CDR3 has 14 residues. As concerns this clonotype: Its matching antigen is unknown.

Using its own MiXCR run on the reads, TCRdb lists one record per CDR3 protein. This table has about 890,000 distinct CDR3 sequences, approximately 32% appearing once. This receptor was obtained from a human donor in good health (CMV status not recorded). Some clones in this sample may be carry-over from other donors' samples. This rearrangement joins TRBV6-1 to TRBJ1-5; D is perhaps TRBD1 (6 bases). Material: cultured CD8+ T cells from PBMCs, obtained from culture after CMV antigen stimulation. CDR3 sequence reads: CAIRVPGAGQPQHF. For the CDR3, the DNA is TGTGCCATAAGGGTCCCGGGGGCAGGGCAGCCCCAGCATTTT.